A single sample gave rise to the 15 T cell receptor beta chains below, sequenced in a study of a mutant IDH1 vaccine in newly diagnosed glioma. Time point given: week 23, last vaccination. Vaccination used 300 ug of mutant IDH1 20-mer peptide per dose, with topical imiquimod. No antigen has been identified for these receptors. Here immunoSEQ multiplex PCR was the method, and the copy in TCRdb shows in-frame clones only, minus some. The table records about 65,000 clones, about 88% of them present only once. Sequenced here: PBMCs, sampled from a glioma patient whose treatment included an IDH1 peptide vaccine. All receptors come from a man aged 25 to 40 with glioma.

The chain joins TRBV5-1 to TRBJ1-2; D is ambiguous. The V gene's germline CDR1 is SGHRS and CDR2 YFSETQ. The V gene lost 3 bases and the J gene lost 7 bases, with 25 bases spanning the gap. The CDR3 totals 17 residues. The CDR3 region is CASSWEPGDSILRGYTF. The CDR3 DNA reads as TGCGCCAGCAGCTGGGAGCCCGGGGATTCCATCTTGCGTGGCTACACCTTC.

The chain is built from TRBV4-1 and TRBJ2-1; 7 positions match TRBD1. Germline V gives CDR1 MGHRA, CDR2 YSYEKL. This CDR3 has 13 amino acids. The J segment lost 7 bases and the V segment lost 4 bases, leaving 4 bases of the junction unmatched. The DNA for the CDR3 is TGCGCCAGCAGCCTCACAGGGGCAAATGAGCAGTTCTTC. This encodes CASSLTGANEQFF.

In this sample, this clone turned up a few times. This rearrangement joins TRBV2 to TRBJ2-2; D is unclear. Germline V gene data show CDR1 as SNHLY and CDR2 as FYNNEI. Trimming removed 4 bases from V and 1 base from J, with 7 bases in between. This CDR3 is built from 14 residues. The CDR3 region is CASSGGQNTGELFF. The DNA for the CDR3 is TGTGCCAGCAGTGGTGGGCAGAACACCGGGGAGCTGTTTTTT.

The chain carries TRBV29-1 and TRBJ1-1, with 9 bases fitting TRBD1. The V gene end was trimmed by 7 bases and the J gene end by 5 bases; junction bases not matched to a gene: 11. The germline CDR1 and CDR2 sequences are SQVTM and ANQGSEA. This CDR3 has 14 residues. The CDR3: CSGDLQGARTEAFF. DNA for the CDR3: TGCAGCGGGGATCTACAGGGGGCGCGAACTGAAGCTTTCTTT.

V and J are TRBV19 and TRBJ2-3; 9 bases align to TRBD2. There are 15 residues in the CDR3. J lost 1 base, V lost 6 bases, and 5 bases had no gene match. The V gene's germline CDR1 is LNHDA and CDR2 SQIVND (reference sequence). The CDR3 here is CASSGTSKRTDTQYF. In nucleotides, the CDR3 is TGTGCCAGTAGCGGGACTAGCAAACGCACAGATACGCAGTATTTT.

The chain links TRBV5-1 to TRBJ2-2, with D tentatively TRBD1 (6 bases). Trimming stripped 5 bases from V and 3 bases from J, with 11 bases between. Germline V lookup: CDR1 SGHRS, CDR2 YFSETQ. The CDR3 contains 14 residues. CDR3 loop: CASRSGQYTGELFF. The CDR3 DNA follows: TGCGCCAGCAGGTCCGGACAGTACACCGGGGAGCTGTTTTTT.

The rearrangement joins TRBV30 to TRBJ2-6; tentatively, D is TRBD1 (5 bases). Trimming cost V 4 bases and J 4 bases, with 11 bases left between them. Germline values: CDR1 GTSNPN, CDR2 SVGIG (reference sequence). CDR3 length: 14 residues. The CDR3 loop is CAWTGAGGANVLTF. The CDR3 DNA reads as TGTGCCTGGACTGGGGCCGGGGGGGCCAACGTCCTGACTTTC.

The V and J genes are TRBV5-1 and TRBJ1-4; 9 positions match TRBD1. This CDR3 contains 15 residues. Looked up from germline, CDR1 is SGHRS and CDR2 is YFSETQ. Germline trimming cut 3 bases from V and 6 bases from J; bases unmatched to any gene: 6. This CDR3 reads CASSSGQGTHEKLFF. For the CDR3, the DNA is TGCGCCAGCAGCTCCGGACAGGGGACTCATGAAAAACTGTTTTTT.

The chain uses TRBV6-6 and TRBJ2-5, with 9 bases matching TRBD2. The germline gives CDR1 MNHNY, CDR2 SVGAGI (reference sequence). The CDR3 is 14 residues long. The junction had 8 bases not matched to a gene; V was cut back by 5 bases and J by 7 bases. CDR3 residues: CASSPGTSPSTQYF. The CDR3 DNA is TGTGCCAGCAGTCCAGGGACTAGCCCCTCGACCCAGTACTTC.

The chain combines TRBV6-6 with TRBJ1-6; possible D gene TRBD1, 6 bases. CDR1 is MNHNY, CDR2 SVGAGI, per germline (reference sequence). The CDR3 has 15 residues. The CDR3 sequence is CAHTGSSLGNSPLHF. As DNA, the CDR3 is TGTGCACATACAGGGTCGAGCCTCGGGAATTCACCCCTCCACTTT.

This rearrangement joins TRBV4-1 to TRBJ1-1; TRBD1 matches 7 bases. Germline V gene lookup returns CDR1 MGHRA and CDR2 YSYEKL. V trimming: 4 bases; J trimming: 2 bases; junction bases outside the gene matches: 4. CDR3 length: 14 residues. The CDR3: CASSPGTANTEAFF. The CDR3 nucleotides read TGCGCCAGCAGCCCAGGGACAGCCAACACTGAAGCTTTCTTT.

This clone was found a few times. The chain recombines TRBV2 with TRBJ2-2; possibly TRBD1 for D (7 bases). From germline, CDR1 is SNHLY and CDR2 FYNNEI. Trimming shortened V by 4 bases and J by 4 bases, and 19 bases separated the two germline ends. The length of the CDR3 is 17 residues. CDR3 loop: CASSAGGGRRGTGELFF. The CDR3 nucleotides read TGTGCCAGCAGTGCAGGAGGGGGCCGACGAGGCACCGGGGAGCTGTTTTTT.

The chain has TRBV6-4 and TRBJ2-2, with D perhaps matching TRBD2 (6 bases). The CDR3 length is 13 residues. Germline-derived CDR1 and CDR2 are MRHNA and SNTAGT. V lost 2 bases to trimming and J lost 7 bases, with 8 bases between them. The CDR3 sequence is CASSDREDGELFF. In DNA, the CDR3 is TGTGCCAGCAGTGACAGGGAGGACGGGGAGCTGTTTTTT.

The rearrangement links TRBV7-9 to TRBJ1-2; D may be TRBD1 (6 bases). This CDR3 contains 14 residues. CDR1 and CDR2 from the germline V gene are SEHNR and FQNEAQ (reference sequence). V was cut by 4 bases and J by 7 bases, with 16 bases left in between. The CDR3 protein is CASSSSGESGGYTF. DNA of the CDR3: TGTGCCAGCAGCTCCTCAGGGGAATCAGGTGGCTACACCTTC.

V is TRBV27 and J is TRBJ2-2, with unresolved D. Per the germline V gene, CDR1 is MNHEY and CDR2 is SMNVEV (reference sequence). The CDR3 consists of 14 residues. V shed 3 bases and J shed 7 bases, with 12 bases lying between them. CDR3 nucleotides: TGTGCCAGCAGTTTGACCGACTTGGACGGGGAGCTGTTTTTT. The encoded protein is CASSLTDLDGELFF.